This T cell receptor beta chain emerged from a study of cytomegalovirus exposure and HLA in healthy donors. At the level of the study: The Caucasian-associated ancestry cluster contained about 80% of the 300 to 450 genotyped donors. General study results and limits: The later analysis indicated that the majority of CMV-associated TCR beta chains appeared HLA-restricted. In a later analysis, DRB1 alleles had the most associated TCRs; HLA-C alleles the fewest.

The CDR3 spans 13 residues. Germline loops: CDR1 SGHAT, CDR2 FQNNGV. After removal of 3 bases from V and 6 bases from J, the junction contained 1 base not matched to a gene. Researchers ran the PCR with 60 Vbeta and 13 Jbeta primers. The data were produced by immunoSEQ multiplex PCR, yet TCRdb's version contains in-frame clones alone and is incomplete. Altogether under 110,000 clones are present, around 75% being singletons, with the ten largest covering more than 2%. On this clone itself: The antigen is unknown.

The genes are TRBV11-2 and TRBJ2-2; 7 nucleotides agree with TRBD1. The source of this sequence is a man in his forties in good health and CMV-seronegative. The sequencing input was PBMCs. This CDR3 is CASSFDRAGELFF. The CDR3 DNA follows: TGTGCCAGCAGCTTTGACAGGGCCGGGGAGCTGTTTTTT.